Below are 22 T cell receptor beta chains sequenced from a single sample in a study of response to subunit inactivated influenza vaccine. TCRdb passed the RT-PCR reads through MiXCR, listing each CDR3 protein once. The sample carries over 150,000 distinct CDR3 sequences, about 10% recorded once. The sample here was non-naive T cells sorted from PBMCs, taken on the day of vaccination. The origin of the receptors is a man in his fifties who received an inactivated influenza vaccine.

Details on this clonotype: A much larger clone differs by one base, so this may be a read error. The J gene is TRBJ1-5, the V gene TRBV7-6, with 7 bases identical to TRBD1. V trimming: 7 bases; J trimming: 6 bases; junction bases outside the gene matches: 9. CDR3 length equals 14 residues. Per the germline V gene, CDR1 is SGHVS and CDR2 is FNYEAQ. CDR3 coding DNA: TGTGCCAGCAACTTGGAGGGGGCCGGTCAGCCCCAGCATTTT. This codes for CASNLEGAGQPQHF.

J is TRBJ2-1 and V is TRBV29-1; 10 bases map to TRBD2. The V segment lost 4 bases and the J segment 4 bases; nucleotides outside the gene matches: 16. Germline V gene sequence: CDR1 SQVTM, CDR2 ANQGSEA. The CDR3 length is 18 residues. The CDR3 reads CSVGGLAGDLSPYNEQFF. The CDR3 coding sequence is TGCAGCGTTGGAGGCCTAGCGGGAGATCTATCCCCTTACAATGAGCAGTTCTTC.

There are a few counts of this clonotype. The V and J genes are TRBV20-1 and TRBJ1-6; D is undetermined. This CDR3 contains 16 residues. V was trimmed by 3 bases and J by 5 bases, leaving 17 bases between them. Germline assignment: CDR1 DFQATT and CDR2 SNEGSKA (reference sequence). The CDR3 sequence is CSASLRAQRNNSPLHF. The CDR3 coding sequence is TGCAGTGCTAGTCTTCGGGCCCAAAGGAATAATTCACCCCTCCACTTT.

This clonotype has just a few counts. This sequence joins TRBV7-2 and TRBJ2-5; D may be TRBD2 (6 bases). Deletions cut 1 base from V and 9 bases from J, with 15 bases between. CDR3 size: 14 residues. Germline CDR1 reads SGHTA; CDR2 reads FQGNSA. Here the CDR3 reads CASSLDLGWEAQYF. The DNA of the CDR3 is TGTGCCAGCAGCTTAGACTTGGGCTGGGAGGCCCAGTACTTC.

The chain's CDR3 is CASSFTGGTDTQYF. CDR3 nucleotide sequence: TGTGCCAGCAGTTTCACGGGGGGCACAGATACGCAGTATTTT. The chain recombines TRBV12-3 or TRBV12-4 with TRBJ2-3, with D possibly being TRBD2 (6 bases). CDR3 length equals 14 residues. Trimming stripped 3 bases from V and 1 base from J, with 8 bases between.

This clonotype has a count of ten or more. This rearrangement joins TRBV6-1 to TRBJ2-4; 9 bases fit TRBD1. The CDR3 has 16 residues. Germline assignment: CDR1 MNHNS and CDR2 SASEGT. Trimming at V came to 5 bases and at J to 4 bases, leaving 9 bases not matched to a gene. The chain's CDR3 is CASSPEVGTGKNIQYF. CDR3 sequence (DNA): TGTGCCAGCAGTCCTGAGGTGGGGACAGGGAAAAACATTCAGTACTTC.

This clonotype came up a few times. The chain carries TRBV7-8 and TRBJ2-2, with 8 bases identical to TRBD2. This CDR3 is built from 17 residues. CDR1 and CDR2 from the germline V gene are SGHVS and FQNEAQ. After removal of 3 bases from V and 0 bases from J, the junction contained 6 bases not matched to a gene. The CDR3 region has the DNA TGTGCCAGCAGCTTTTTCGCGGGGGGCGCGAACACCGGGGAGCTGTTTTTT. It codes for CASSFFAGGANTGELFF.

This clonotype occurred a few times. This chain connects TRBV5-1 to TRBJ1-4; D ambiguous. This CDR3 region has 14 residues. Trimming took off 4 bases at V and 3 bases at J, with 10 bases between the two ends. Germline CDR1 SGHRS, CDR2 YFSETQ. The CDR3 coding sequence is TGCGCCAGCAGCAAAACAAATCCTAATGAAAAACTGTTTTTT. The encoded protein is CASSKTNPNEKLFF.

Details on this clonotype: This may come from a read error, since a much larger clone is one base off. The chain carries TRBV20-1 and TRBJ2-5, with D possibly being TRBD2 (5 bases). The CDR3 consists of 16 residues. V lost 3 bases to trimming and J lost 1 base, with 18 bases between them. Germline CDR1 is DFQATT and CDR2 is SNEGSKA (reference sequence). DNA for the CDR3: TGCAGTGCTAGTTACGGCGGGCTGTCTACCCAAGAGACCCAGTACTTC. Amino acids: CSASYGGLSTQETQYF.

This clonotype was seen more than once but under ten times. This chain connects TRBV20-1 to TRBJ1-1; D ambiguous. Between the trimmed V and J ends, which lost 6 bases and 1 base, there was a span of 9 bases. CDR3 length: 12 residues. Germline values: CDR1 DFQATT, CDR2 SNEGSKA (reference sequence). The CDR3 reads CSATQTNTEAFF. The CDR3, as DNA: TGCAGTGCAACCCAGACGAACACTGAAGCTTTCTTT.

In this sample, this clonotype turned up many times. This chain connects TRBV11-2 to TRBJ2-1; 7 bases are shared with TRBD1. The length of the CDR3 is 12 residues. CDR1 is SGHAT and CDR2 is FQNNGV in the germline V gene. The V segment lost 3 bases and the J segment 13 bases; nucleotides outside the gene matches: 6. This CDR3 is CASSLDRDRQFF. As DNA, the CDR3 is TGTGCCAGCAGCTTGGACCGGGACAGACAGTTCTTC.

CDR3 coding DNA: TGTGCCAGCAGGCGACAGGGTACGGCTCGAGGTCAGCCCCAGCATTTT. Translating it yields CASRRQGTARGQPQHF. The chain uses TRBV6-2 or TRBV6-3 and TRBJ1-5; TRBD1 aligns across 7 bases. With V trimmed by 6 bases and J by 6 bases, 14 bases remained unmatched. The V gene's germline CDR1 is MNHEY and CDR2 SVGEGT. The CDR3 consists of 16 residues.

As concerns this clonotype: One junction end does not reproduce the germline sequence, and a read error may be involved. In nucleotides, the CDR3 is TGCTGTGCTAGTTCGGGAGCGGGAGGCCCCACAGATACGCAGTATTTT. It codes for CCASSGAGGPTDTQYF. The chain uses TRBV20-1 and TRBJ2-3; TRBD2 agrees at 9 bases. The CDR3 consists of 16 residues. Looked up from germline, CDR1 is DFQATT and CDR2 is SNEGSKA (reference sequence).

The chain is built from TRBV6-5 and TRBJ1-1; D not certain. The length of the CDR3 is 15 residues. From germline, CDR1 is MNHEY and CDR2 SVGAGI. Trimming cost V 0 bases and J 0 bases, with 8 bases left between them. The CDR3 loop reads CASSYSTLMNTEAFF. The CDR3 DNA sequence: TGTGCCAGCAGTTACTCGACGTTGATGAACACTGAAGCTTTCTTT.

At least ten counts were recorded for this clonotype. The chain employs TRBV28 and TRBJ1-1, with D uncertain. The CDR3 covers 14 residues. V was shortened by 3 bases and J by 0 bases, with 8 bases between the two germline ends. Germline CDR1 reads MDHEN; CDR2 reads SYDVKM. CDR3 protein: CASSLFGMNTEAFF. CDR3 in DNA: TGTGCCAGCAGTTTGTTCGGCATGAACACTGAAGCTTTCTTT. The variable domain in full, completed from reference TRBV28 and TRBJ1-1, reads DVKVTQSSRYLVKRTGEKVFLECVQDMDHENMFWYRQDPGLGLRLIYFSYDVKMKEKGDIPEGYSVSREKKERFSLILESASTNQTSMYLCASSLFGMNTEAFFGQGTRLTVV.

The table lists this clonotype with many counts. The rearrangement uses TRBV28 and TRBJ1-4; D is uncertain. V dropped 6 bases and J dropped 0 bases, with 17 bases sitting between them. The germline CDR1 and CDR2 sequences are MDHEN and SYDVKM. This CDR3 region has 17 residues. The CDR3 DNA is TGTGCCAGCAGAAATCGCCCCGACGGTACAACTAATGAAAAACTGTTTTTT. Translating it yields CASRNRPDGTTNEKLFF.

This clonotype was counted between two and nine times. This chain uses TRBV20-1 with TRBJ2-1, with no clear D. Trimming pared 5 bases from V and 10 bases from J, leaving 9 bases between. In germline, CDR1 is DFQATT, CDR2 SNEGSKA (reference sequence). CDR3 length: 10 residues. The CDR3 is CSAPLSEQFF. CDR3 sequence (DNA): TGCAGTGCTCCCCTAAGCGAGCAGTTCTTC.

The table lists this clonotype with many counts. The chain recombines TRBV20-1 with TRBJ2-5, with 9 nucleotides matching TRBD2. CDR1 is DFQATT, CDR2 SNEGSKA, per germline (reference sequence). V dropped 3 bases and J dropped 5; count of bases not matched to a gene: 13. The CDR3 is 16 amino acids. The CDR3 DNA is TGCAGTGCTAGCAGGGCCATAGCGGGAGTCGGGGAGACCCAGTACTTC. Its translation: CSASRAIAGVGETQYF.

A remark on this clonotype: A junction end diverges from the germline sequence, so it may reflect a read error. The chain recombines TRBV29-1 with TRBJ1-2; D may be TRBD1 (5 bases). Germline values: CDR1 SQVTM, CDR2 ANQGSEA. The CDR3 length is 14 residues. This CDR3 is CSVEVLGRKNGYTF. DNA for the CDR3: TGCAGCGTGGAAGTACTGGGACGGAAAAATGGCTACACCTTC.

This chain uses TRBV7-2 with TRBJ2-3; 9 positions match TRBD1. Germline values: CDR1 SGHTA, CDR2 FQGNSA. The CDR3 is made up of 14 amino acids. V lost 4 bases to trimming and J lost 7 bases; unmatched junction nucleotides: 6. The CDR3 DNA reads TGTGCCAGCAGCTCGGGACAGGGTACCTATACGCAGTATTTT. It translates to CASSSGQGTYTQYF.

This clonotype showed up many times. This rearrangement joins TRBV24-1 to TRBJ2-1; 7 bases map to TRBD1. The CDR3 spans 14 residues. Losses at the gene ends were 4 bases for V and 12 bases for J; bases not matched to a gene: 11. Germline-derived CDR1 and CDR2 are KGHDR and SFDVKD. The CDR3 reads CATSDLRTGHGQFF. DNA of the CDR3: TGTGCCACCAGTGACCTCCGGACAGGACATGGGCAGTTCTTC.

The chain is built from TRBV20-1 and TRBJ2-3; weak D call: TRBD2 (5 bases). Germline V lookup: CDR1 DFQATT, CDR2 SNEGSKA (reference sequence). The length of the CDR3 is 17 residues. V was pared by 7 bases and J by 0 bases, with 23 bases between. CDR3 residues: CSVEVLRPIVSTDTQYF. CDR3 nucleotide sequence: TGCAGTGTGGAGGTACTCCGACCGATAGTTAGCACAGATACGCAGTATTTT.